Presented here are 29 T cell receptor beta chains from one specimen sequenced in a study of blood T cell repertoires in COVID-19. Assay: immunoSEQ multiplex PCR; the TCRdb copy retains only in-frame clones and omits some. The table records under 300,000 clones, about 86% of them present only once. Sequencing input: peripheral blood. Receptor source: a man younger than 35 with active or convalescent COVID-19.

This clone was recorded once. The J gene is TRBJ2-7, the V gene TRBV27; 9 bases fit TRBD1. V gave up 0 bases and J gave up 4 bases; unmatched junction bases: 4. The CDR3 is 15 residues long. The germline V gene has CDR1 MNHEY and CDR2 SMNVEV (reference sequence). As DNA, the CDR3 is TGTGCCAGCAGTTTATCCGGGACAGGGCGTTACGAGCAGTACTTC. This encodes CASSLSGTGRYEQYF.

This chain connects TRBV7-9 to TRBJ1-4, with D unclear. Germline assignment: CDR1 SEHNR and CDR2 FQNEAQ (reference sequence). The CDR3 totals 13 residues. Deletions cut 1 base from V and 8 bases from J, with 8 bases between. The DNA for the CDR3 is TGTGCCAGCAGCTTAGTTAGAATGGAAAAACTGTTTTTT. This sequence encodes CASSLVRMEKLFF.

J is TRBJ1-2 and V is TRBV30; tentative D call: TRBD1 (6 bases). The CDR3 has 11 amino acids. Germline values: CDR1 GTSNPN, CDR2 SVGIG (reference sequence). The germline V and J ends were trimmed by 5 bases and 8 bases, with 12 bases remaining between them. CDR3 region: CAWGKGGGYTF. Here the CDR3 DNA reads TGTGCCTGGGGAAAAGGGGGAGGCTACACCTTC.

The CDR3 sequence: CASSQAPGLFNEQFF. The CDR3 DNA reads TGTGCCAGCAGCCAAGCCCCTGGACTTTTTAATGAGCAGTTCTTC. The V gene is TRBV14, the J gene TRBJ2-1; D is perhaps TRBD2 (5 bases). V lost 1 base to trimming and J lost 7 bases, with 14 bases between them. Looked up from germline, CDR1 is SGHDN and CDR2 is FVKESK. The CDR3 covers 15 residues.

The chain recombines TRBV5-6 with TRBJ1-6, with TRBD1 as a possible D gene (5 bases). The CDR3 spans 16 residues. V shed 1 base and J shed 8 bases, with 16 bases lying between them. Germline-derived CDR1 and CDR2 are SGHDT and YYEEEE. CDR3 protein: CASSLSGYGGDSPLHF. In DNA form, the CDR3 reads TGTGCCAGCAGCTTGAGCGGGTACGGGGGGGATTCACCCCTCCACTTT.

The chain links TRBV11-2 to TRBJ2-2; no clear D gene. The CDR3 length is 15 residues. V lost 2 bases and J lost 4, with 11 bases in between. Per the germline V gene, CDR1 is SGHAT and CDR2 is FQNNGV. In DNA, the CDR3 is TGTGCCAGCAGCTTATCTAGTCTTTCCACCGGGGAGCTGTTTTTT. It is translated as CASSLSSLSTGELFF.

The chain carries TRBV29-1 and TRBJ1-4, with 11 bases that match TRBD1. There are 15 residues in the CDR3. Germline values: CDR1 SQVTM, CDR2 ANQGSEA. V shed 6 bases and J 8 bases; nucleotides not matched to a gene: 11. The CDR3 sequence: CSVFIPGQGGEKLFF. CDR3 coding DNA: TGCAGCGTCTTTATTCCGGGACAGGGGGGAGAAAAACTGTTTTTT.

This chain uses TRBV2 with TRBJ1-5; D is ambiguous. Looked up from germline, CDR1 is SNHLY and CDR2 is FYNNEI. The CDR3 consists of 14 residues. V was clipped by 6 bases and J by 0 bases, with 9 bases between them. CDR3 coding DNA: TGTGCCAGCAGGGAAACAGATAGCAATCAGCCCCAGCATTTT. This encodes CASRETDSNQPQHF.

This clone has only one observation. This rearrangement joins TRBV30 to TRBJ1-1; a weak D match, TRBD1 (5 bases). CDR1 GTSNPN and CDR2 SVGIG come from the germline V gene (reference sequence). V shed 0 bases and J shed 7 bases, with 9 bases lying between them. The CDR3 has 12 residues. The CDR3 DNA is TGTGCCTGGAGTGTAATTAGGGGTGAAGCTTTCTTT. This sequence encodes CAWSVIRGEAFF.

This chain connects TRBV6-5 to TRBJ1-1; 7 bases align to TRBD1. J was trimmed by 0 bases and V by 7 bases; bases with no gene match: 2. Germline lookup yields CDR1 MNHEY and CDR2 SVGAGI. The CDR3 has 13 amino acids. DNA for the CDR3: TGTGCCAGCACCAGGGGGATGAACACTGAAGCTTTCTTT. Its protein product is CASTRGMNTEAFF.

The chain joins TRBV27 to TRBJ2-7; D is perhaps TRBD1 (5 bases). Germline CDR1 and CDR2: MNHEY and SMNVEV (reference sequence). The CDR3 has 12 residues. V lost 6 bases and J 3 bases, leaving 9 bases between the germline ends. CDR3 nucleotide sequence: TGTGCCAGCAGCCCTCAGGGCTACGAGCAGTACTTC. It is translated as CASSPQGYEQYF.

The chain's CDR3 is CASSDGGGASPETQYF. DNA of the CDR3: TGTGCCAGCAGTGACGGAGGGGGGGCTAGTCCAGAGACCCAGTACTTC. The gene calls are TRBV6-1 and TRBJ2-5; D possibly corresponds to TRBD2 (7 bases). The V end was cut by 3 bases, the J end by 4 bases, with 18 bases between. This CDR3 is built from 16 residues. CDR1 and CDR2 from the germline V gene are MNHNS and SASEGT.

The chain recombines TRBV2 with TRBJ2-1; no clear D. Germline V gives CDR1 SNHLY, CDR2 FYNNEI. There are 13 residues in the CDR3. Trimming pared 3 bases from V and 8 bases from J, leaving 11 bases between. The CDR3 loop reads CASSDEVTHEQFF. The CDR3 DNA reads as TGTGCCAGCAGTGACGAGGTAACCCATGAGCAGTTCTTC.

The V call is TRBV21-1, the J call TRBJ2-7; the table's D gene call, TRBD2, was not cross checked with the DNA. TRBV21-1 is tagged as a pseudogene. The CDR3 contains 19 residues. CDR3 coding DNA: TGTGCCAGCAGCCCGCGGGGGGCTAGCGGGAGGGCCCGGACGGACGAGCAGTACTTC. Protein: CASSPRGASGRARTDEQYF.

The chain couples TRBV29-1 to TRBJ1-2; the D gene is possibly TRBD1 (6 bases). The CDR3 loop spans 12 amino acids. CDR1 is SQVTM and CDR2 is ANQGSEA in the germline V gene. V lost 5 bases and J 7 bases, leaving 14 bases between the germline ends. The CDR3 region is CSVRGPRGGYTF. The CDR3 nucleotides read TGCAGCGTTAGGGGCCCCAGGGGTGGCTACACCTTC.

The rearrangement uses TRBV18 and TRBJ2-3, with 10 bases matching TRBD1. Germline trimming cut 4 bases from V and 11 bases from J; bases unmatched to any gene: 21. Per the germline V gene, CDR1 is KGHSH and CDR2 is LQKENI. This CDR3 region has 18 residues. The CDR3 here is CASSLVGVDRGIRVRQYF. For the CDR3, the DNA is TGTGCCAGCTCACTTGTGGGCGTGGACAGGGGGATCCGAGTACGGCAGTATTTT.

The chain couples TRBV6-4 to TRBJ2-3; the match to TRBD2 covers 11 bases. The CDR3 runs 15 residues. J gave up 3 bases and V 3 bases, and 2 bases lay outside the gene matches. Germline CDR1 reads MRHNA; CDR2 reads SNTAGT. As DNA, the CDR3 is TGTGCCAGCAGTGAACTAGCGGGAGCTACAGATACGCAGTATTTT. It yields the protein CASSELAGATDTQYF.

This clone was detected only once. This chain uses TRBV2 with TRBJ1-1; D is possibly TRBD1 (5 bases). The CDR3 runs to 13 residues. The V gene lost 8 bases and the J gene lost 1 base, with 11 bases spanning the gap. The germline CDR1 and CDR2 sequences are SNHLY and FYNNEI. The CDR3 nucleotides are TGTGCCAGCTCCCCGGGGGGGAACACTGAAGCTTTCTTT. This gives the protein CASSPGGNTEAFF.

This chain links TRBV6-1 with TRBJ2-2; TRBD1 matches 9 bases. This CDR3 is built from 18 residues. The V and J ends lost 0 bases and 6 bases, in that order; junction bases with no gene match: 11. CDR1 is MNHNS and CDR2 is SASEGT in the germline V gene. Here the CDR3 DNA reads TGTGCCAGCAGTGAAGCCCGAGGGACAGGGAGAAGGGCCGGGGAGCTGTTTTTT. This encodes CASSEARGTGRRAGELFF.

This clone was observed a single time. V is TRBV6-5 and J is TRBJ2-4; D unclear. V shed 6 bases and J shed 2 bases, with 11 bases lying between them. Germline lookup yields CDR1 MNHEY and CDR2 SVGAGI. This CDR3 spans 14 amino acids. The CDR3: CASSPAGSKNIQYF. Written as DNA, the CDR3 is TGTGCCAGCAGCCCGGCCGGGTCCAAAAACATTCAGTACTTC.

The CDR3 region is CASSLEGPGDSPLHF. The CDR3 DNA sequence: TGTGCCAGCAGCTTAGAAGGCCCAGGTGATTCACCCCTCCACTTT. This rearrangement joins TRBV7-9 to TRBJ1-6; the D is unclear. Trimming stripped 1 base from V and 8 bases from J, with 12 bases between. Germline CDR1 SEHNR, CDR2 FQNEAQ (reference sequence). The CDR3 is 15 amino acids. The full variable domain, its missing parts supplied by reference TRBV7-9 and TRBJ1-6, is DTGVSQNPRHKITKRGQNVTFRCDPISEHNRLYWYRQTLGQGPEFLTYFQNEAQLEKSRLLSDRFSAERPKGSFSTLEIQRTEQGDSAMYLCASSLEGPGDSPLHFGNGTRLTVT.

The chain carries TRBV25-1 and TRBJ1-6, with D perhaps matching TRBD1 (5 bases). CDR3 length: 13 amino acids. The V gene lost 1 base and the J gene lost 16 bases, with 14 bases spanning the gap. Germline V gives CDR1 MGHDK, CDR2 SYGVNS. The chain's CDR3 is CASSESPGGKLHF. The CDR3 DNA reads as TGTGCCAGCAGTGAATCGCCCGGGGGAAAGCTCCACTTT.

V is TRBV7-9 and J is TRBJ1-3; 8 bases align to TRBD1. Trimming cost V 0 bases and J 4 bases; bases outside gene matches: 8. The germline gives CDR1 SEHNR, CDR2 FQNEAQ (reference sequence). This CDR3 spans 17 amino acids. CDR3 coding DNA: TGTGCCAGCAGCTTAGCAAGGACAGGGATGTGGGGAAACACCATATATTTT. It translates to CASSLARTGMWGNTIYF.

The chain recombines TRBV4-1 with TRBJ2-7; no definite D call. Germline-derived CDR1 and CDR2 are MGHRA and YSYEKL. This CDR3 has 13 amino acids. Trimming removed 0 bases at V and 3 bases at J, with 6 bases between. CDR3 nucleotide sequence: TGCGCCAGCAGCCAAGAGCTCAGCTACGAGCAGTACTTC. It is translated as CASSQELSYEQYF.

V gene TRBV29-1 combines with J gene TRBJ2-7; 9 bases line up with TRBD1. The germline V gene has CDR1 SQVTM and CDR2 ANQGSEA. CDR3 length: 14 amino acids. V lost 3 bases and J lost 2; bases outside the gene matches: 5. CDR3 residues: CSVDRGQGPYEQYF. In DNA form, the CDR3 reads TGCAGCGTTGATAGAGGACAGGGGCCCTACGAGCAGTACTTC.

The chain employs TRBV7-5 and TRBJ2-3; the table assigns TRBD2, which was not confirmed against the DNA. TRBV7-5 counts as a pseudogene. This CDR3 is built from 16 residues. In nucleotides, the CDR3 is TGTGCCAGAAGCTTTACAGGTCGTGGGACTACAGATACGCAGTATTTT. Translation gives CARSFTGRGTTDTQYF.

This clone was counted many times. The rearrangement joins TRBV7-9 to TRBJ2-7, with D possibly TRBD2 on 6 matching bases. V gave up 5 bases and J gave up 6 bases, with 20 bases separating them. The CDR3 loop spans 15 amino acids. Germline CDR1 and CDR2: SEHNR and FQNEAQ (reference sequence). CDR3 region: CASSPISVGGREQYF. CDR3 nucleotides: TGTGCCAGCAGCCCGATCTCCGTCGGGGGACGCGAGCAGTACTTC.

The chain couples TRBV5-4 to TRBJ2-7; D unclear. V was trimmed by 4 bases and J by 3 bases, leaving 5 bases between them. The germline V gene has CDR1 SGHNT and CDR2 YYREEE (reference sequence). The CDR3 runs 11 residues. The CDR3 is CASSHNYEQYF. CDR3 nucleotide sequence: TGTGCCAGCAGCCACAACTACGAGCAGTACTTC. The full variable domain, in which reference TRBV5-4 and TRBJ2-7 provide the parts outside the CDR3, is ETGVTQSPTHLIKTRGQQVTLRCSSQSGHNTVSWYQQALGQGPQFIFQYYREEENGRGNFPPRFSGLQFPNYSSELNVNALELDDSALYLCASSHNYEQYFGPGTRLTVT.

The J gene is TRBJ1-5, the V gene TRBV7-4, with 7 nucleotides matching TRBD1. The CDR3 has 19 residues. Trimming removed 2 bases from V and 4 bases from J; junction bases left unmatched: 17. In germline, CDR1 is SGHVT, CDR2 SQSDAQ. The CDR3 nucleotides are TGTGCCAGCAGCTTACCCAACAGATCTTACAGGGGTCGGAATCAGCCCCAGCATTTT. The encoded protein is CASSLPNRSYRGRNQPQHF.